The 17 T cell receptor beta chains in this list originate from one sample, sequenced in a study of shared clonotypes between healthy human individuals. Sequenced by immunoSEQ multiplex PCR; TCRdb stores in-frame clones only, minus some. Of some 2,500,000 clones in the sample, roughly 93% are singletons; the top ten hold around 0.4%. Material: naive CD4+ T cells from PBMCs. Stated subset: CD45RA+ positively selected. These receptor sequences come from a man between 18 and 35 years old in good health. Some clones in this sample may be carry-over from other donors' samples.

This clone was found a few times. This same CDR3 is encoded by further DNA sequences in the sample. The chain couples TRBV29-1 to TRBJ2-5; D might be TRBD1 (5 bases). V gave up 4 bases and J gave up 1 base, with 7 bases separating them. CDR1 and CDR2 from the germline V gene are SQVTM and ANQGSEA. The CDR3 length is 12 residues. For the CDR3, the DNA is TGCAGCGTTGGCAGGGCCCAAGAGACCCAGTACTTC. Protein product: CSVGRAQETQYF.

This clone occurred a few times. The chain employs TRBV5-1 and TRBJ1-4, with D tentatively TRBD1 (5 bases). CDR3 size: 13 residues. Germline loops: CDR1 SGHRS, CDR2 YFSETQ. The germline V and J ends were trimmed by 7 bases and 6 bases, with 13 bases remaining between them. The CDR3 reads CASAQGRYEKLFF. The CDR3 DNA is TGCGCCAGCGCTCAGGGACGGTATGAAAAACTGTTTTTT.

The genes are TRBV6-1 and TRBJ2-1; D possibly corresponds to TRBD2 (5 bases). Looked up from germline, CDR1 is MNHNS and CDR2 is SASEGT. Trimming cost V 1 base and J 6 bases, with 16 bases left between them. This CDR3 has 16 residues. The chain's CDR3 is CASSEGGGVYRNEQFF. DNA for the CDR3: TGTGCCAGCAGTGAAGGAGGAGGAGTATACCGCAATGAGCAGTTCTTC.

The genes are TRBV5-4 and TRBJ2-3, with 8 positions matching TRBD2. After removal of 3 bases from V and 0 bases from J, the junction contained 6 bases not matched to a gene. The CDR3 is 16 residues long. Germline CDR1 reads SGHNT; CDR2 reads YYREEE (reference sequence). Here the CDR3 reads CASSYQREQSTDTQYF. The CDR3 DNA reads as TGTGCCAGCAGCTATCAGCGGGAGCAAAGCACAGATACGCAGTATTTT.

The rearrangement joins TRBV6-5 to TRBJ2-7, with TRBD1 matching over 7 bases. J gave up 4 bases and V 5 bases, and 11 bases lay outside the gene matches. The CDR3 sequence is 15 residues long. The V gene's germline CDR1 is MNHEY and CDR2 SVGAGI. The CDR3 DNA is TGTGCCAGCAGTACCTCGGGACAGCTTTTATACGAGCAGTACTTC. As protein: CASSTSGQLLYEQYF.

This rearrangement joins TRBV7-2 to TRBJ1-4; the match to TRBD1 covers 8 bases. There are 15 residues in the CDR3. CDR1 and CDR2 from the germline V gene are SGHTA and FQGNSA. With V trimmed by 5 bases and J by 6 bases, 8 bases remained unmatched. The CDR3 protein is CASSVIQGVYEKLFF. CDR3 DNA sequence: TGTGCCAGCAGCGTGATACAGGGGGTATATGAAAAACTGTTTTTT. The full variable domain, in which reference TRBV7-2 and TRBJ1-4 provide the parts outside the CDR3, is GAGVSQSPSNKVTEKGKDVELRCDPISGHTALYWYRQSLGQGLEFLIYFQGNSAPDKSGLPSDRFSAERTGGSVSTLTIQRTQQEDSAVYLCASSVIQGVYEKLFFGSGTQLSVL.

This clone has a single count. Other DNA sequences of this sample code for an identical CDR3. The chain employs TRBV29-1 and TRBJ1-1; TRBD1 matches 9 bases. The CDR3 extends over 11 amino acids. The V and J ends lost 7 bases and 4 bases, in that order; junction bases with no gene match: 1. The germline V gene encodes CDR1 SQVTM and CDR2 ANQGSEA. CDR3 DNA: TGCAGCGCGGACAGGGGCACTGAAGCTTTCTTT. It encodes CSADRGTEAFF. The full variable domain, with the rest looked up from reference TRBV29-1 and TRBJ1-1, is SAVISQKPSRDICQRGTSLTIQCQVDSQVTMMFWYRQQPGQSLTLIATANQGSEATYESGFVIDKFPISRPNLTFSTLTVSNMSPEDSSIYLCSADRGTEAFFGQGTRLTVV.

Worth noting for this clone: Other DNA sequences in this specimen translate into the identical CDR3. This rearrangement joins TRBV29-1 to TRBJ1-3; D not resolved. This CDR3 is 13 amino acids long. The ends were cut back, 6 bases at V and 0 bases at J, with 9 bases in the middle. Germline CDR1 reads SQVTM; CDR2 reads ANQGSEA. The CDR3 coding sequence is TGCAGCGTGACTGGCAGCTCTGGAAACACCATATATTTT. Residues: CSVTGSSGNTIYF.

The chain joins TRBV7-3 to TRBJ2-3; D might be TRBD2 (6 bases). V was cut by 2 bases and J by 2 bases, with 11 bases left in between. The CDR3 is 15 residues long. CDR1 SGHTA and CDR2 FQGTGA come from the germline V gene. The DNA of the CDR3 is TGTGCCAGCAGCTTAGGGGGAGGCCCCACAGATACGCAGTATTTT. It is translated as CASSLGGGPTDTQYF. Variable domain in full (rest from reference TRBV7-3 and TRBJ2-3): GAGVSQTPSNKVTEKGKYVELRCDPISGHTALYWYRQSLGQGPEFLIYFQGTGAADDSGLPNDRFFAVRPEGSVSTLKIQRTERGDSAVYLCASSLGGGPTDTQYFGPGTRLTVL.

The CDR3: CASSFATDTQYF. In DNA form, the CDR3 reads TGTGCCAGCAGCTTCGCTACAGATACGCAGTATTTT. The rearrangement uses TRBV7-2 and TRBJ2-3; no clear D. V was trimmed by 3 bases and J by 3 bases, leaving 4 bases between them. CDR3 length: 12 amino acids. CDR1 is SGHTA and CDR2 is FQGNSA in the germline V gene.

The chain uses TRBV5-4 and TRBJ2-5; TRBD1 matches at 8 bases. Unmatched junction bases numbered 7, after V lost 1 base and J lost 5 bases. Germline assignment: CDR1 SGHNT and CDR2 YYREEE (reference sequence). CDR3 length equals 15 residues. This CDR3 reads CASSLNQDRAETQYF. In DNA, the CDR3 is TGTGCCAGCAGCTTGAATCAGGACAGGGCTGAGACCCAGTACTTC.

The CDR3 loop reads CASSLTGTGQETQYF. The CDR3 DNA follows: TGCGCCAGCAGCTTAACCGGGACAGGACAAGAGACCCAGTACTTC. The V and J genes are TRBV5-1 and TRBJ2-5; 8 bases align to TRBD1. Germline V gives CDR1 SGHRS, CDR2 YFSETQ. The CDR3 covers 15 residues. Trimming cost V 2 bases and J 2 bases; bases outside gene matches: 5.

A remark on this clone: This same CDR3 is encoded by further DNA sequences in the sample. The CDR3 spells CASSFGTGNQPQHF. CDR3 DNA: TGCGCCAGCAGCTTCGGGACAGGGAATCAGCCCCAGCATTTT. The rearrangement uses TRBV5-1 and TRBJ1-5; TRBD1 matches 9 bases. The CDR3 contains 14 residues. Trimming at V came to 2 bases and at J to 4 bases, leaving 1 base not matched to a gene. The germline V gene has CDR1 SGHRS and CDR2 YFSETQ. The variable domain in full, with the rest retrieved from reference TRBV5-1 and TRBJ1-5, is KAGVTQTPRYLIKTRGQQVTLSCSPISGHRSVSWYQQTPGQGLQFLFEYFSETQRNKGNFPGRFSGRQFSNSRSEMNVSTLELGDSALYLCASSFGTGNQPQHFGDGTRLSIL.

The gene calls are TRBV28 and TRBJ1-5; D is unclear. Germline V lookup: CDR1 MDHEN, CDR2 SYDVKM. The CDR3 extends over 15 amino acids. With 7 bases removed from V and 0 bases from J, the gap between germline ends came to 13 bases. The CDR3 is CASNEGLDSNQPQHF. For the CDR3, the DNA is TGTGCCAGCAATGAGGGCTTAGATAGCAATCAGCCCCAGCATTTT.

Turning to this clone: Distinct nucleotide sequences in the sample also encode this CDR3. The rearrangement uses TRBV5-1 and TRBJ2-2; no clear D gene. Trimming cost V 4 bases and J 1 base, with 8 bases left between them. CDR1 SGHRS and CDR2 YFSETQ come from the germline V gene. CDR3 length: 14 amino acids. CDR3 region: CASSRVVNTGELFF. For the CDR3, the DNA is TGCGCCAGCAGCAGGGTGGTGAACACCGGGGAGCTGTTTTTT.

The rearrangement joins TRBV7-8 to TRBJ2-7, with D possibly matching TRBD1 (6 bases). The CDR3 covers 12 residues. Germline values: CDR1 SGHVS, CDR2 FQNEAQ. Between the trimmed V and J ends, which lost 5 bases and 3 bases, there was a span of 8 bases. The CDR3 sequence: CASSTDSYEQYF. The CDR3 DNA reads TGTGCCAGCAGCACGGACAGCTACGAGCAGTACTTC.

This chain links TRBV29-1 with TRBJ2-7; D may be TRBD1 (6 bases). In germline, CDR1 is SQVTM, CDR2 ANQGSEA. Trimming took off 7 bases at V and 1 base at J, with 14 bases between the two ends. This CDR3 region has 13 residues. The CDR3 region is CSAQGQVSYEQYF. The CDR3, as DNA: TGCAGCGCACAGGGCCAGGTGTCCTACGAGCAGTACTTC.